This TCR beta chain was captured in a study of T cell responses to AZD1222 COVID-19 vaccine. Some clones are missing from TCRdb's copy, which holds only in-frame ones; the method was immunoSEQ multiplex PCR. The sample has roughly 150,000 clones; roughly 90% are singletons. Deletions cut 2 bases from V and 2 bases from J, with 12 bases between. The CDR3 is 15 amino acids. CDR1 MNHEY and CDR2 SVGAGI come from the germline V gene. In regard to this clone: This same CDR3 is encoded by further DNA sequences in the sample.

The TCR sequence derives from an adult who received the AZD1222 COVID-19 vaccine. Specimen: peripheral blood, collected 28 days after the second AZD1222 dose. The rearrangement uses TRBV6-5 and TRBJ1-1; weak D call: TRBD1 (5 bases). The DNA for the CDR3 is TGTGCCAGCAGTTACGGGGGGGGGAGTAACACTGAAGCTTTCTTT. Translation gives CASSYGGGSNTEAFF.